Here is one T cell receptor (beta chain) with its context. This clone has just one count. What antigen it recognizes has not been identified. The input lacks base qualities; no much larger clone sits a single base away. This specimen belongs to a study of T cell changes during pregnancy in multiple sclerosis (dated by TCRdb to between 2018 and 2021). With regard to the full study: In women with multiple sclerosis, the researchers looked at how the T cell repertoire shifted as pregnancy progressed.

Library prep was done by the immunoSEQ multiplex PCR assay. In its TCRdb copy, this immuneACCESS table keeps in-frame sequences only and misses some clones. Where compared with another copy, unresolved V genes explain less than half of these, and the others have no known cause. The table for this sample lists 90,000 to 120,000 clones; more than 85% of them were counted only once. Less than 4.5% of the sample rests with the top ten. The CDR3 holds 11 amino acids from the cysteine to the phenylalanine. Left in the record is the CDR3 DNA by itself, 33 bases read in frame from the first base. V and J lose 5 bases and 4 bases, and a span of 3 bases separates them.

The TCR comes from a female donor with multiple sclerosis, enrolled in a pregnancy study. This specimen was peripheral blood, taken after pregnancy. This receptor chain uses TRBV23-1 and TRBJ1-5, with the D gene uncertain. TRBV23-1 belongs to the ORF category, with a function that is uncertain. The nucleotides are TGCGCCAGCAGTATAAATCAGCCCCAGCATTTT. The translation is CASSINQPQHF.